This record concerns one TCR beta chain sequence. Profiling relied on immunoSEQ multiplex PCR, and the TCRdb table lists in-frame clones only, not all of them. The sample comprises 25,000 to 30,000 clones, about 91% of which are singletons, and around 7% rests with the top ten. These data come from a study of T cells in tuberculosis. Study-level information: This South African cohort compared adolescents with or without latent tuberculosis against adults with active tuberculosis. Within 7 days of starting treatment, or before, PBMC were stored.

The germline CDR1 and CDR2 sequences are MGHDK and SYGVNS. J lost 4 bases, V lost 0 bases, and 4 bases had no gene match. The CDR3 covers 15 residues. Time point given: new active TB diagnosis, blood taken before or within 7 days of starting treatment. HIV-seronegative South African adults aged 18 years or older had newly diagnosed active tuberculosis. The TCR originated in an adult with tuberculosis. Sequenced here: PBMCs, sampled at tuberculosis diagnosis. The V gene is TRBV25-1, the J gene TRBJ1-1; 8 bases are shared with TRBD1. The CDR3 DNA reads as TGTGCCAGCAGTGAATACAGGGGGCCCGGCACTGAAGCTTTCTTT. As protein: CASSEYRGPGTEAFF.